The rows below give T cell receptor beta chains drawn from one sample of a study of molecular identifiers for immune sequencing clone quantification. TCRdb ran MiXCR on the PCR reads and lists one entry per CDR3 protein. The sample carries over 550,000 distinct CDR3 sequences, roughly 23% recorded once. Sequenced sample: naive CD8+ T cells from blood, with Jurkat cell RNA spiked in. These receptors were obtained from a human donor in good health. Some libraries in this study had Jurkat cell RNA spiked in. CDR3s leave out the opening cysteine and the closing phenylalanine or tryptophan.

TRBV6-5,ASSLLLGTYEQY
TRBV12-3/TRBV12-4,ASQGATNTGELF
TRBV7-2,ASSLYGPEPHKQY
TRBV28,ASRGKAMWKLF
TRBV10-3,AISEWGQDNEKLF
TRBV5-5,ASSLGSVMNTEAF
TRBV11-2,ASSLGVGPTDPQY
TRBV12-5,ASGLTQGWVEAF
TRBV19,ASSIGSRSNQPQH
TRBV12-3/TRBV12-4,ASSHLDAANYEQY
TRBV28,ARSLRPLQSSYNEQV
TRBV29-1,SGDAGGKLF
TRBV4-1,ASSPPTGTENTGELF
TRBV24-1,ATSQRSDDQETQY
TRBV20-1,SIRNFEQF
TRBV6-5,ASSYTQGDYEQY
TRBV20-1,SALPGLAARNEQF
TRBV19,ACSLQGALGNQPQH
TRBV4-3,ASSQDDRVFAEAF
TRBV29-1,SGGTSGGATYNEQF
TRBV4-1,ASSQDHRGWQPQH
TRBV7-8,ASSTPTLVGGETQY
TRBV29-1,SVQGAVVFNYGYT
TRBV5-1,ASRGQEETQY
TRBV27,ASSFEGFNQPQH
TRBV29-1,SVAGYEQF
TRBV19,ASSLGLAGGEQY
TRBV7-9,ASSEAHRATNEKLF
TRBV19,ASTGVRQGGNQPQH
TRBV28,ASTDRSSNTGELF
TRBV27,ASSFRRGNTDTQY
TRBV20-1,SAPEWRASSYNEQF
TRBV7-9,ASSHAVRMFGYGYT
TRBV2,ATTPRDGSYNEQF
TRBV29-1,SVFDPSGSYERY
TRBV7-9,ASSMVWEQY
TRBV7-2,ASSLGVVGYGYT
TRBV7-9,ASRTGTGGKKDTEAF
TRBV5-4,ASSFRTGGANYNEQF
TRBV25-1,ASSAAHEQY
TRBV20-1,SARDDELGGRPEAF
TRBV7-8,ASSLVSSGQETQY
TRBV6-1,ASSELSGSLYEQY
TRBV20-1,SARDLGGQSPHEQY
TRBV7-9,ASSPPRVGVNEKLF
TRBV30,AWSVLNDEQF
TRBV20-1,SAREAWRGEPQNIQY
TRBV29-1,SVEGREEGNEQY
TRBV28,ASHFLQTSSAGAHVLP
TRBV12-3/TRBV12-4,ASSPSGRGAEAF